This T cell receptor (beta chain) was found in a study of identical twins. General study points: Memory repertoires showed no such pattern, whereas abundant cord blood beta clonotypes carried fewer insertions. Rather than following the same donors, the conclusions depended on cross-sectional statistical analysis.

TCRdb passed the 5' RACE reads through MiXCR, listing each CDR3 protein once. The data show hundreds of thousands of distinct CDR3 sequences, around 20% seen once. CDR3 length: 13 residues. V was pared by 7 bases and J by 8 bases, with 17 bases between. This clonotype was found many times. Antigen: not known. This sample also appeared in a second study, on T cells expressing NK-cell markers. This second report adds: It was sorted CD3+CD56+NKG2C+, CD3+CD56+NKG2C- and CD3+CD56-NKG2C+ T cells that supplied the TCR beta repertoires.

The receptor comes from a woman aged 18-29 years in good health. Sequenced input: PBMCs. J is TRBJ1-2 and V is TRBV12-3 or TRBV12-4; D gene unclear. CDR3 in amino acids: CASILGGIGGYTF. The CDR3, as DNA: TGTGCCAGCATCTTAGGAGGAATAGGAGGCTACACCTTC.